Each of the 30 T cell receptor beta chains below was sequenced from the same sample in a study of human T cells and chemical hapten exposure. Each CDR3 protein is one row after TCRdb ran MiXCR on the RACE reads. Among around 110,000 distinct CDR3 sequences listed, around 10% were seen once. Time point of the sample: patch test 1, 2 weeks after DPC sensitization. The treatment denotes: therapeutic diphenylcyclopropenone sensitization with weekly scalp DPC. The input for sequencing was whole blood, taken in connection with sensitization to the hapten diphenylcyclopropenone (DPC). These TCRs come from a woman aged 50 to 60 with alopecia areata. Some clones in this sample may be carry-over from other donors' samples.

V usage is TRBV29-1 and J usage is TRBJ2-2; 7 positions agree with TRBD1. The CDR3 length is 15 residues. Germline CDR1 is SQVTM and CDR2 is ANQGSEA. V dropped 7 bases and J dropped 1; count of bases not matched to a gene: 9. The DNA for the CDR3 is TGCAGCGCGATAGCGACAGGGAAGAACACCGGGGAGCTGTTTTTT. This translates into CSAIATGKNTGELFF.

The sample holds many counts of this clonotype. The gene calls are TRBV3-1 and TRBJ2-1; D is uncertain. Trimming left V 6 bases short and J 4 bases short, with 10 bases between. Germline CDR1 is LGHDT and CDR2 is YNNKEL (reference sequence). The CDR3 loop spans 13 amino acids. CDR3 sequence reads: CASRETPYNEQFF. The CDR3 DNA sequence: TGTGCCAGCAGGGAGACACCTTACAATGAGCAGTTCTTC.

This clonotype was recorded a few times. The V call is TRBV28, the J call TRBJ2-3, with 7 bases aligning to TRBD1. There are 15 residues in the CDR3. Germline V gene data show CDR1 as MDHEN and CDR2 as SYDVKM. The J segment lost 4 bases and the V segment lost 5 bases, leaving 9 bases of the junction unmatched. The CDR3 spells CASSPYGQDSDTQYF. The DNA for the CDR3 is TGTGCCAGCAGTCCGTACGGACAGGATTCAGATACGCAGTATTTT.

This clonotype has more than one count but fewer than ten. The rearrangement uses TRBV29-1 and TRBJ2-7; 10 bases agree with TRBD1. Trimming cost V 4 bases and J 3 bases; bases outside gene matches: 15. The germline V gene encodes CDR1 SQVTM and CDR2 ANQGSEA. The CDR3 extends over 17 amino acids. As DNA, the CDR3 is TGCAGCGTTGGGTCTTACTTGGCGAGGACAGGGGGCTACGAGCAGTACTTC. Encoded protein: CSVGSYLARTGGYEQYF.

This clonotype was counted at least ten times. The chain combines TRBV21-1 with TRBJ1-2; the listed D gene, TRBD1, was not tested against the DNA. TRBV21-1 is assigned pseudogene status. This CDR3 is 16 amino acids long. The CDR3 loop reads CASSNLGQGTNYGYTF. Written as DNA, the CDR3 is TGTGCCAGCAGCAACTTAGGACAGGGGACTAACTATGGCTACACCTTC.

There are a few counts of this clonotype. The chain carries TRBV27 and TRBJ1-1, with a possible D match to TRBD1 (5 bases). The CDR3 totals 17 residues. Trimming shortened V by 3 bases and J by 0 bases, and 17 bases separated the two germline ends. Germline CDR1 MNHEY, CDR2 SMNVEV (reference sequence). DNA for the CDR3: TGTGCCAGCAGTTTCAAATCGGGAGGGACGCTGAACACTGAAGCTTTCTTT. Protein: CASSFKSGGTLNTEAFF.

The rearrangement joins TRBV18 to TRBJ1-1; possibly TRBD1 for D (6 bases). Germline V lookup: CDR1 KGHSH, CDR2 LQKENI. Trimming left V 2 bases short and J 3 bases short, with 10 bases between. This CDR3 is 14 amino acids long. The CDR3 region is CASSPVGTYTEAFF. CDR3 DNA sequence: TGTGCCAGCTCACCAGTAGGGACATACACTGAAGCTTTCTTT.

This clonotype has more than one count but fewer than ten. This chain links TRBV6-5 with TRBJ1-4; 8 bases line up with TRBD1. CDR1 and CDR2 (germline): MNHEY, SVGAGI. The CDR3 is made up of 16 amino acids. J was trimmed by 3 bases and V by 7 bases; bases with no gene match: 10. CDR3 sequence (DNA): TGTGCCAGCAAGGGTCAGGGGGCGCGGGCTAATGAAAAACTGTTTTTT. Translated: CASKGQGARANEKLFF.

Turning to this clonotype: Without the conserved terminal phenylalanine or tryptophan, this CDR3 likely stems from a read error. The chain couples TRBV27 to TRBJ2-7; perhaps TRBD2 as D (5 bases). The CDR3 is 13 amino acids. In germline, CDR1 is MNHEY, CDR2 SMNVEV (reference sequence). With 5 bases removed from V and 4 bases from J, the gap between germline ends came to 12 bases. The chain's CDR3 is CASSPGRGYEQYI. The CDR3 DNA reads as TGTGCCAGCAGTCCCGGACGCGGGTACGAGCAGTACATC.

This clonotype was seen ten or more times. The chain recombines TRBV28 with TRBJ2-7; D is possibly TRBD2 (6 bases). This CDR3 region has 15 residues. From germline, CDR1 is MDHEN and CDR2 SYDVKM. V was shortened by 2 bases and J by 3 bases, with 14 bases between the two germline ends. This CDR3 is CASSLPGTLYYEQYF. CDR3 in DNA: TGTGCCAGCAGTTTACCCGGGACTCTCTACTACGAGCAGTACTTC.

This clonotype was counted at least ten times. V is TRBV6-5 and J is TRBJ2-7; D perhaps matches TRBD2 (6 bases). V lost 6 bases, J lost 4 bases, and 16 bases lay in between. In germline, CDR1 is MNHEY, CDR2 SVGAGI. This CDR3 is built from 14 residues. CDR3 bases: TGTGCCAGCAGCCGTCCCGGGACTGGATACGAGCAGTACTTC. It specifies CASSRPGTGYEQYF.

This clonotype was counted ten times or more. The chain recombines TRBV19 with TRBJ2-7; D is unclear. The CDR3 consists of 16 residues. Deletions cut 1 base from V and 5 bases from J, with 18 bases between. Germline values: CDR1 LNHDA, CDR2 SQIVND (reference sequence). The CDR3 region is CASSIGKGLLVDEQYF. The CDR3, as DNA: TGTGCCAGTAGTATAGGGAAGGGATTGCTGGTCGACGAGCAGTACTTC.

This clonotype has more than one count but fewer than ten. The chain links TRBV12-3 or TRBV12-4 to TRBJ1-1; D is ambiguous. V lost 6 bases and J 1 base, leaving 6 bases between the germline ends. CDR3 length equals 12 residues. DNA for the CDR3: TGTGCCAGCAGGAGCTGGAACACTGAAGCTTTCTTT. Translated, it gives CASRSWNTEAFF.

This rearrangement joins TRBV20-1 to TRBJ2-2; perhaps D is TRBD1 or TRBD2 (6 bases each). CDR3 length equals 14 residues. The V gene lost 4 bases and the J gene lost 5 bases, with 14 bases spanning the gap. Germline CDR1 and CDR2: DFQATT and SNEGSKA (reference sequence). CDR3 nucleotides: TGCAGTGCTAAGCGGAGGGGGGCAACCGGGGAGCTGTTTTTT. Its translation is CSAKRRGATGELFF.

This clonotype appeared many times. This chain uses TRBV12-3 or TRBV12-4 with TRBJ2-1; 12 bases are shared with TRBD2. The CDR3 extends over 15 amino acids. V shed 2 bases, J shed 8 bases, and the junction held 4 bases outside the gene matches. The CDR3 DNA sequence: TGTGCCAGCAGTTTACTAGCGGGAGGGATGGATGAGCAGTTCTTC. Amino acids: CASSLLAGGMDEQFF.

The genes are TRBV10-3 and TRBJ2-7, with D perhaps matching TRBD2 (6 bases). Germline V gives CDR1 ENHRY, CDR2 SYGVKD. There are 14 residues in the CDR3. Trimming pared 3 bases from V and 2 bases from J, leaving 11 bases between. This CDR3 reads CAISDPGRTYEQYF. CDR3 bases: TGTGCCATCAGTGACCCTGGGAGGACCTACGAGCAGTACTTC.

This clonotype has a handful of counts. The J gene is TRBJ1-1, the V gene TRBV27, with 7 bases aligning to TRBD1. The V segment lost 8 bases and the J segment 3 bases; nucleotides outside the gene matches: 3. There are 12 residues in the CDR3. Per the germline V gene, CDR1 is MNHEY and CDR2 is SMNVEV (reference sequence). The CDR3 loop is CASGTAYTEAFF. In nucleotides, the CDR3 is TGTGCCAGCGGGACAGCCTACACTGAAGCTTTCTTT.

This clonotype was observed at least ten times. The chain has TRBV12-3 or TRBV12-4 and TRBJ1-1; 8 bases match TRBD1. CDR3 length equals 13 residues. The trim removed 6 bases at V and 4 bases at J, leaving 4 bases unmatched. Here the CDR3 reads CASRNTGGTEAFF. CDR3 coding DNA: TGTGCCAGCAGAAATACAGGGGGCACTGAAGCTTTCTTT.

This clonotype was detected ten times or more. The rearrangement uses TRBV6-2 or TRBV6-3 and TRBJ2-7; 7 bases are a match to TRBD1. CDR1 MNHEY and CDR2 SVGEGT come from the germline V gene. The CDR3 runs to 15 residues. Germline trimming cut 5 bases from V and 2 bases from J; bases unmatched to any gene: 9. This CDR3 reads CASSGGQFDTYEQYF. The CDR3 DNA reads TGTGCCAGCAGTGGGGGACAGTTCGATACCTACGAGCAGTACTTC.

This clonotype was picked up many times. The chain links TRBV12-3 or TRBV12-4 to TRBJ1-2, with 7 bases matching TRBD1. V gave up 6 bases and J gave up 8 bases; unmatched junction bases: 6. The CDR3 contains 12 residues. The CDR3 here is CASSLTGDGYTF. The CDR3, as DNA: TGTGCCAGCAGCCTAACAGGGGACGGCTACACCTTC.

This chain joins TRBV4-1 and TRBJ2-7; D perhaps matches TRBD1 (6 bases). V lost 1 base, J lost 0 bases, and 19 bases lay in between. This CDR3 spans 18 amino acids. Germline CDR1 MGHRA, CDR2 YSYEKL. In DNA form, the CDR3 reads TGCGCCAGCAGCCAAGGGACCTCCACCGGGACATACTCCTACGAGCAGTACTTC. Translation gives CASSQGTSTGTYSYEQYF.

The chain combines TRBV4-3 with TRBJ2-5; 7 bases line up with TRBD1. The junction had 7 bases not matched to a gene; V was cut back by 4 bases and J by 2 bases. CDR3 length: 15 amino acids. Germline V CDR1 and CDR2: LGHNA, YSLEER. The CDR3 DNA is TGCGCCAGCAGCCCCGGGACAGCCCTACAAGAGACCCAGTACTTC. Protein: CASSPGTALQETQYF.

This clonotype has at least ten counts. This chain links TRBV24-1 with TRBJ2-2; TRBD1 agrees at 9 bases. The CDR3 sequence is 15 residues long. V dropped 6 bases and J dropped 0; count of bases not matched to a gene: 1. CDR1 is KGHDR, CDR2 SFDVKD, per germline. The CDR3 coding sequence is TGTGCCACCAGTCGGGACAGGGCGAACACCGGGGAGCTGTTTTTT. This encodes CATSRDRANTGELFF.

This clonotype has only a few counts. This rearrangement joins TRBV3-2 to TRBJ2-3; the table's D call, TRBD2, was not checked against the DNA. TRBV3-2 is termed a pseudogene. CDR3 length equals 18 residues. CDR3 in amino acids: CASSPGLAGGFFTDTQYF. In DNA form, the CDR3 reads TGTGCCAGCAGCCCGGGACTAGCGGGGGGATTCTTCACAGATACGCAGTATTTT.

There are a few counts of this clonotype. The CDR3 protein is CSAKGVGPGTSGYEQYF. The CDR3 region has the DNA TGCAGTGCGAAGGGGGTAGGGCCCGGGACTAGCGGATACGAGCAGTACTTC. The V and J genes are TRBV20-1 and TRBJ2-7; 11 bases agree with TRBD2. The CDR3 covers 17 residues. Germline assignment: CDR1 DFQATT and CDR2 SNEGSKA (reference sequence). V gave up 6 bases and J gave up 4 bases; unmatched junction bases: 17.

The chain carries TRBV14 and TRBJ2-2; 7 nucleotides match TRBD2. This CDR3 comprises 18 residues. CDR1 is SGHDN and CDR2 is FVKESK in the germline V gene. With 0 bases clipped from V and 2 bases from J, the junction kept 9 bases outside the gene matches. CDR3 sequence (DNA): TGTGCCAGCAGCCAAGATCTCGTACTAGCGAGAAACACCGGGGAGCTGTTTTTT. Translating gives CASSQDLVLARNTGELFF.

This clonotype has just a few counts. The chain links TRBV7-2 to TRBJ1-5; no firm D call. CDR3 size: 15 residues. The germline V gene encodes CDR1 SGHTA and CDR2 FQGNSA. The germline V and J ends were trimmed by 2 bases and 0 bases, with 8 bases remaining between them. The DNA for the CDR3 is TGTGCCAGCAGCTTACACGGCAATAGCAATCAGCCCCAGCATTTT. It is translated as CASSLHGNSNQPQHF.

This clonotype has only a few counts. This sequence joins TRBV7-6 and TRBJ1-1; D not resolved. The CDR3 extends over 13 amino acids. V lost 5 bases to trimming and J lost 4 bases, with 11 bases between them. The V gene's germline CDR1 is SGHVS and CDR2 FNYEAQ. CDR3 loop: CASSPALGTEAFF. The CDR3, as DNA: TGTGCCAGCAGCCCGGCCCTTGGCACTGAAGCTTTCTTT.

This clonotype was observed many times. The chain employs TRBV18 and TRBJ2-3; D gene uncertain. This CDR3 region has 14 residues. Germline CDR1 and CDR2: KGHSH and LQKENI. Trimming removed 6 bases from V and 2 bases from J, with 12 bases in between. In DNA form, the CDR3 reads TGTGCCAGCTCCGGGCTACCACCCACAGATACGCAGTATTTT. Amino acids: CASSGLPPTDTQYF.

This clonotype came up many times. The rearrangement joins TRBV7-9 to TRBJ2-6; D remains unclear. This CDR3 has 14 amino acids. The V end lost 1 base, the J end lost 8 bases, and 9 bases lay between the germline ends. Germline V gives CDR1 SEHNR, CDR2 FQNEAQ (reference sequence). The CDR3 region is CASSLVGSTNVLTF. The CDR3, as DNA: TGTGCCAGCAGCTTAGTAGGGTCAACCAACGTCCTGACTTTC.